The 17 T cell receptor beta chains below all came from one sample that was sequenced in a study of cytomegalovirus exposure and HLA in healthy donors. The data were produced by immunoSEQ multiplex PCR, yet TCRdb's version contains in-frame clones alone and is incomplete. The sample consists of tens of thousands of clones, around 96% of them appearing once. The sample comprised PBMCs. The receptors originated from a woman younger than 35 in good health and CMV-seronegative.

This rearrangement joins TRBV9 to TRBJ1-6; no firm D call. CDR1 is SGDLS and CDR2 is YYNGEE in the germline V gene. Trimming removed 8 bases from V and 5 bases from J, with 11 bases in between. This CDR3 has 13 amino acids. This chain's CDR3 is CARVVQNNSPLHF. The CDR3 DNA follows: TGTGCCAGGGTCGTACAGAATAATTCACCCCTCCACTTT. The variable domain in full, with the rest retrieved from reference TRBV9 and TRBJ1-6, is DSGVTQTPKHLITATGQRVTLRCSPRSGDLSVYWYQQSLDQGLQFLIQYYNGEERAKGNILERFSAQQFPDLHSELNLSSLELGDSALYFCARVVQNNSPLHFGNGTRLTVT.

The J gene is TRBJ2-1, the V gene TRBV18; 9 nucleotides agree with TRBD2. The trim removed 0 bases at V and 6 bases at J, leaving 6 bases unmatched. Looked up from germline, CDR1 is KGHSH and CDR2 is LQKENI. The CDR3 is 16 residues long. The CDR3 DNA reads as TGTGCCAGCTCACCACCTGCTAGCGGGGTTGGCAATGAGCAGTTCTTC. Protein sequence: CASSPPASGVGNEQFF.

The chain carries TRBV6-5 and TRBJ1-2; D call uncertain. V shed 5 bases and J shed 5 bases, with 12 bases lying between them. Germline V gene lookup returns CDR1 MNHEY and CDR2 SVGAGI. The CDR3 spans 13 residues. As DNA, the CDR3 is TGTGCCAGCAGTAGAACGGGGAAGTATGGCTACACCTTC. Translated, it gives CASSRTGKYGYTF.

The rearrangement uses TRBV7-6 and TRBJ2-7, with TRBD2 identical over 15 bases. Germline-derived CDR1 and CDR2 are SGHVS and FNYEAQ. V dropped 5 bases and J dropped 1; count of bases not matched to a gene: 6. This CDR3 region has 17 residues. The CDR3 is CASSQGLAGGPSYEQYF. The CDR3 region has the DNA TGTGCCAGCAGCCAAGGACTAGCGGGAGGGCCGTCCTACGAGCAGTACTTC. Filled out from reference TRBV7-6 and TRBJ2-7, the complete variable domain reads GAGVSQSPRYKVTKRGQDVALRCDPISGHVSLYWYRQALGQGPEFLTYFNYEAQQDKSGLPNDRFSAERPEGSISTLTIQRTEQRDSAMYRCASSQGLAGGPSYEQYFGPGTRLTVT.

This clone has only one observation. The CDR3 spells CASSVAAGNEQFF. In nucleotides, the CDR3 is TGTGCCAGCAGCGTCGCCGCGGGAAATGAGCAGTTCTTC. V gene TRBV9 combines with J gene TRBJ2-1, with D possibly being TRBD2 (6 bases). The V gene lost 2 bases and the J gene lost 7 bases, with 10 bases spanning the gap. From germline, CDR1 is SGDLS and CDR2 YYNGEE. The CDR3 spans 13 residues.

This chain connects TRBV4-1 to TRBJ2-7; 16 positions agree with TRBD2. Germline values: CDR1 MGHRA, CDR2 YSYEKL. With 4 bases clipped from V and 5 bases from J, the junction kept 14 bases outside the gene matches. This CDR3 comprises 19 residues. Written as DNA, the CDR3 is TGCGCCAGCAGCCCAATAGTGGGGACTAGCGGGAGGGATCGCGACGAGCAGTACTTC. It is translated as CASSPIVGTSGRDRDEQYF.

The chain employs TRBV11-2 and TRBJ2-3, with D perhaps matching TRBD2 (5 bases). The CDR3 length is 18 residues. Germline V lookup: CDR1 SGHAT, CDR2 FQNNGV. Trimming stripped 5 bases from V and 1 base from J, with 22 bases between. In DNA, the CDR3 is TGTGCCAGCAGCGCCCCCCGAATGGGAGTGAGGGGCACAGATACGCAGTATTTT. It is translated as CASSAPRMGVRGTDTQYF.

This chain uses TRBV11-3 with TRBJ2-7; 8 bases match TRBD2. V was pared by 3 bases and J by 2 bases, with 0 bases of the junction left unmatched. The germline V gene has CDR1 SGHNT and CDR2 YENEEA. The CDR3 has 13 amino acids. The DNA of the CDR3 is TGTGCCAGCAGCTTCGGGGGGGCCTACGAGCAGTACTTC. Its protein is CASSFGGAYEQYF.

The chain uses TRBV6-5 and TRBJ1-1; D is perhaps TRBD1 (5 bases). The CDR3 totals 14 residues. CDR1 is MNHEY, CDR2 SVGAGI, per germline. V dropped 2 bases and J dropped 2 bases, with 9 bases sitting between them. This CDR3 reads CASSYRQINTEAFF. CDR3 nucleotide sequence: TGTGCCAGCAGTTACCGACAGATTAACACTGAAGCTTTCTTT.

The chain carries TRBV6-5 and TRBJ1-2, with D possibly matching TRBD1 (5 bases). Germline V lookup: CDR1 MNHEY, CDR2 SVGAGI. The CDR3 runs to 12 residues. The V end lost 8 bases, the J end lost 2 bases, and 9 bases lay between the germline ends. The CDR3: CASSRGNYGYTF. CDR3 DNA: TGTGCCAGCTCAAGGGGCAACTATGGCTACACCTTC.

The chain combines TRBV28 with TRBJ2-7; TRBD2 is a possible D gene (6 bases). The CDR3 length is 17 residues. The germline V gene encodes CDR1 MDHEN and CDR2 SYDVKM. V was clipped by 4 bases and J by 0 bases, with 19 bases between them. The DNA of the CDR3 is TGTGCCAGCAGTTCCTTCCAGAGACTAGAGACCTCCTACGAGCAGTACTTC. As protein: CASSSFQRLETSYEQYF.

The V gene is TRBV28, the J gene TRBJ1-1; D ambiguous. The V and J ends lost 3 bases and 11 bases respectively, with 10 bases between them. CDR1 and CDR2 (germline): MDHEN, SYDVKM. The CDR3 length is 11 residues. The CDR3 region has the DNA TGTGCCAGCAGTTTTTTAGCGGATGCTTTCTTT. Its protein is CASSFLADAFF. The variable domain in full, with the rest retrieved from reference TRBV28 and TRBJ1-1, is DVKVTQSSRYLVKRTGEKVFLECVQDMDHENMFWYRQDPGLGLRLIYFSYDVKMKEKGDIPEGYSVSREKKERFSLILESASTNQTSMYLCASSFLADAFFGQGTRLTVV.

V is TRBV19 and J is TRBJ2-7; D gene unclear. Germline assignment: CDR1 LNHDA and CDR2 SQIVND (reference sequence). V lost 5 bases and J 3 bases, leaving 5 bases between the germline ends. This CDR3 has 11 amino acids. The CDR3 loop reads CASSLGYEQYF. The CDR3 DNA reads TGTGCCAGTAGTCTCGGCTACGAGCAGTACTTC.

The chain carries TRBV7-8 and TRBJ1-4, with D perhaps TRBD1 (5 bases). V dropped 0 bases and J dropped 5 bases, with 10 bases sitting between them. This CDR3 contains 15 residues. Germline-derived CDR1 and CDR2 are SGHVS and FQNEAQ. The CDR3 loop is CASSLATGKNEKLFF. For the CDR3, the DNA is TGTGCCAGCAGCTTAGCTACAGGAAAAAATGAAAAACTGTTTTTT.

The V and J genes are TRBV10-3 and TRBJ2-3, with 14 nucleotides matching TRBD2. The J segment lost 3 bases and the V segment lost 6 bases, leaving 5 bases of the junction unmatched. The CDR3 contains 16 residues. Germline V gene data show CDR1 as ENHRY and CDR2 as SYGVKD. CDR3 sequence (DNA): TGTGCCATCAGCGTGACTAGCGGGAGGGGGACAGATACGCAGTATTTT. Translation: CAISVTSGRGTDTQYF.

This clone was seen just once. The rearrangement uses TRBV10-1 and TRBJ2-1, with TRBD2 matching over 9 bases. The germline V gene encodes CDR1 WNHNN and CDR2 SYGVQD (reference sequence). This CDR3 is built from 14 residues. J lost 7 bases, V lost 8 bases, and 9 bases had no gene match. The CDR3 reads CASDKLLAGNEQFF. As DNA, the CDR3 is TGCGCCAGCGATAAGTTACTAGCGGGTAATGAGCAGTTCTTC.

The gene calls are TRBV6-1 and TRBJ1-3; 10 bases fit TRBD1. The CDR3 is made up of 14 amino acids. Germline CDR1 and CDR2: MNHNS and SASEGT. V shed 6 bases, J shed 8 bases, and the junction held 7 bases outside the gene matches. CDR3: CASREGQGQHTIYF. For the CDR3, the DNA is TGTGCCAGCAGGGAGGGACAGGGGCAGCACACCATATATTTT.